These 4 T cell receptor beta chains came from one sample sequenced in a study of cytotoxic CD8 clonotypes in ibrutinib-treated CLL. Sequencing used immunoSEQ multiplex PCR; TCRdb keeps in-frame clones, though not all of them. Of about 150,000 clones listed, about 70% are singletons. The material sequenced was PBMCs, taken after 24 months of ibrutinib treatment. The origin of the receptors is a human donor with chronic lymphocytic leukemia.

This CDR3 is CASRIRGGAEAFF. Written as DNA, the CDR3 is TGTGCCAGCAGAATTAGGGGTGGGGCCGAAGCTTTCTTT. The rearrangement joins TRBV6-5 to TRBJ1-1, with a tentative D call TRBD1 (5 bases). The CDR3 runs to 13 residues. V lost 6 bases and J 8 bases, leaving 16 bases between the germline ends. Germline V gene sequence: CDR1 MNHEY, CDR2 SVGAGI.

The genes are TRBV9 and TRBJ2-2; D tentatively reads TRBD1 or TRBD2 (5 bases each). With 2 bases removed from V and 8 bases from J, the gap between germline ends came to 13 bases. Germline V CDR1 and CDR2: SGDLS, YYNGEE. The CDR3 totals 14 residues. CDR3 loop: CASSVGGALGELFF. CDR3 bases: TGTGCCAGCAGCGTTGGGGGAGCGTTAGGGGAGCTGTTTTTT.

In its sample, this clone was seen once. The chain couples TRBV4-2 to TRBJ2-3, with a weak D call TRBD2 (7 bases). This CDR3 has 17 amino acids. Germline loops: CDR1 LGHNA, CDR2 YNFKEQ. V was clipped by 0 bases and J by 1 base, with 14 bases between them. CDR3 DNA: TGTGCCAGCAGCCAAGACCCCACAGGGAGGGGCACAGATACGCAGTATTTT. It translates to CASSQDPTGRGTDTQYF.

The chain uses TRBV25-1 and TRBJ2-4; TRBD2 matches 8 bases. Germline V gives CDR1 MGHDK, CDR2 SYGVNS. V lost 8 bases and J lost 8; bases outside the gene matches: 8. The CDR3 is 13 residues long. Written as DNA, the CDR3 is TGTGCCAGCGCTCGGGGGGGAGATGACATTCAGTACTTC. It is translated as CASARGGDDIQYF.